Listed here are 29 T cell receptor beta chains from one sample, sequenced in a study of blood T cell repertoires in COVID-19. Here immunoSEQ multiplex PCR was the method, and the copy in TCRdb shows in-frame clones only, minus some. Of under 300,000 clones in the sample, about 85% were seen once. Source material: peripheral blood. The receptor source for this set is a human donor in a cohort sampled during active COVID-19.

This rearrangement joins TRBV28 to TRBJ1-2; 10 bases are a match to TRBD1. This CDR3 has 16 amino acids. Trimming cost V 2 bases and J 7 bases; bases outside gene matches: 10. Germline V gene lookup returns CDR1 MDHEN and CDR2 SYDVKM. In nucleotides, the CDR3 is TGTGCCAGCAGTTTACGTTCCGGGACAGGGGCCTTTGGCTACACCTTC. Translation gives CASSLRSGTGAFGYTF.

The CDR3, as DNA: TGTGCCAGCAGCTTCCCCCCGGGGTGGCAAGGGAACACCATATATTTT. This gives the protein CASSFPPGWQGNTIYF. The chain has TRBV7-2 and TRBJ1-3; D is unresolved. V lost 3 bases and J 7 bases, leaving 19 bases between the germline ends. Germline V lookup: CDR1 SGHTA, CDR2 FQGNSA. The CDR3 length is 16 residues.

The rearrangement links TRBV7-2 to TRBJ2-6, with 8 nucleotides matching TRBD1. Losses at the gene ends were 5 bases for V and 1 base for J; bases not matched to a gene: 13. The CDR3 has 19 residues. Germline assignment: CDR1 SGHTA and CDR2 FQGNSA. CDR3 DNA: TGTGCCAGCAGCCCTCGGGACAGGAAAAGGGGTTCTGGGGCCAACGTCCTGACTTTC. Protein sequence: CASSPRDRKRGSGANVLTF.

The V gene is TRBV24-1, the J gene TRBJ2-3; the D is unclear. The CDR3 loop spans 13 amino acids. The ends were cut back, 2 bases at V and 6 bases at J, with 8 bases in the middle. Germline V CDR1 and CDR2: KGHDR, SFDVKD. CDR3 protein: CATSDSGRDTQYF. The CDR3 DNA is TGTGCCACCAGTGATTCAGGCCGCGATACGCAGTATTTT.

V usage is TRBV6-2 or TRBV6-3 and J usage is TRBJ2-2; possible D gene TRBD1, 6 bases. V dropped 4 bases and J dropped 0 bases, with 18 bases sitting between them. Germline-derived CDR1 and CDR2 are MNHEY and SVGEGT. This CDR3 contains 18 residues. In DNA form, the CDR3 reads TGTGCCAGCAGTTCCCGACAGGCGACGCTTTCGAACACCGGGGAGCTGTTTTTT. Its protein is CASSSRQATLSNTGELFF.

This clone was seen only once. The genes are TRBV29-1 and TRBJ1-2; D perhaps matches TRBD1 (6 bases). The CDR3 runs to 15 residues. Germline loops: CDR1 SQVTM, CDR2 ANQGSEA. Trimming removed 1 base from V and 4 bases from J, with 16 bases in between. The CDR3 loop reads CSVEGGYRVGYGYTF. DNA for the CDR3: TGCAGCGTTGAAGGGGGGTACAGGGTAGGCTATGGCTACACCTTC.

Here the CDR3 DNA reads TGCAGCGTTGGGGGAGTAAGAGGAGATGAGCAGTTCTTC. Residues: CSVGGVRGDEQFF. V is TRBV29-1 and J is TRBJ2-1; TRBD2 might be the D (5 bases). Germline-derived CDR1 and CDR2 are SQVTM and ANQGSEA. V shed 4 bases and J shed 8 bases, with 15 bases lying between them. This CDR3 region has 13 residues.

The chain uses TRBV3-1 (or the pseudogene TRBV3-2) and TRBJ2-7; D is perhaps TRBD2 (7 bases). CDR3 length: 14 residues. Germline assignment: CDR1 LGHDT and CDR2 YNNKEL (reference sequence). With 5 bases removed from V and 3 bases from J, the gap between germline ends came to 14 bases. Here the CDR3 reads CASSDGGGGYEQYF. In nucleotides, the CDR3 is TGTGCCAGCAGCGATGGGGGAGGGGGCTACGAGCAGTACTTC.

The CDR3: CASSPGGHEQYF. CDR3 bases: TGTGCCAGCAGCCCAGGTGGGCACGAGCAGTACTTC. The V gene is TRBV6-5, the J gene TRBJ2-7; unclear D gene. The CDR3 spans 12 residues. The V end was cut by 6 bases, the J end by 5 bases, with 11 bases between. Germline V gene data show CDR1 as MNHEY and CDR2 as SVGAGI.

The V and J genes are TRBV28 and TRBJ2-7, with 11 bases fitting TRBD2. The CDR3 runs 15 residues. Looked up from germline, CDR1 is MDHEN and CDR2 is SYDVKM. The V segment lost 3 bases and the J segment 3 bases; nucleotides outside the gene matches: 4. Written as DNA, the CDR3 is TGTGCCAGCAGTTTGACTAGCGGGGACCACTACGAGCAGTACTTC. Amino acids: CASSLTSGDHYEQYF.

The chain employs TRBV14 and TRBJ2-7; 8 nucleotides match TRBD2. Germline CDR1 is SGHDN and CDR2 is FVKESK. J was trimmed by 4 bases and V by 6 bases; bases with no gene match: 8. The CDR3 is 14 amino acids. Written as DNA, the CDR3 is TGTGCCAGCAGTCCCAACCGGGAGGGGTACGAGCAGTACTTC. It codes for CASSPNREGYEQYF. The entire variable domain, with the rest obtained from reference TRBV14 and TRBJ2-7, is as follows: EAGVTQFPSHSVIEKGQTVTLRCDPISGHDNLYWYRRVMGKEIKFLLHFVKESKQDESGMPNNRFLAERTGGTYSTLKVQPAELEDSGVYFCASSPNREGYEQYFGPGTRLTVT.

The chain has TRBV29-1 and TRBJ1-4, with 9 bases identical to TRBD1. CDR1 and CDR2 (germline): SQVTM, ANQGSEA. The CDR3 contains 15 residues. Germline trimming cut 3 bases from V and 5 bases from J; bases unmatched to any gene: 7. The CDR3 is CSVENTGTGNEKLFF. The CDR3 DNA follows: TGCAGCGTTGAGAACACCGGGACAGGGAATGAAAAACTGTTTTTT.

CDR3 sequence (DNA): TGCGCCAGCTTATCTGGGACAGGGGGCGGAGAAACTGAAGCTTTCTTT. This translates into CASLSGTGGGETEAFF. This rearrangement joins TRBV5-1 to TRBJ1-1; 12 bases are a match to TRBD1. CDR3 length: 16 amino acids. Per germline, CDR1 SGHRS and CDR2 YFSETQ. V gave up 7 bases and J gave up 5 bases; unmatched junction bases: 12.

The V and J genes are TRBV5-1 and TRBJ2-7; TRBD1 might be the D (5 bases). Germline V gene lookup returns CDR1 SGHRS and CDR2 YFSETQ. The CDR3 is 15 amino acids. Trimming stripped 4 bases from V and 2 bases from J, with 16 bases between. DNA of the CDR3: TGCGCCAGCAGCCTGATTTCAGGGTATACCTACGAGCAGTACTTC. Its protein is CASSLISGYTYEQYF.

This sequence joins TRBV4-3 and TRBJ2-1; TRBD1 is a possible D gene (5 bases). V was trimmed by 0 bases and J by 7 bases, leaving 13 bases between them. Germline V gene sequence: CDR1 LGHNA, CDR2 YSLEER. This CDR3 has 15 amino acids. The CDR3 spells CASSQEGVRGNEQFF. CDR3 nucleotide sequence: TGCGCCAGCAGCCAAGAAGGGGTCAGAGGTAATGAGCAGTTCTTC.

V and J are TRBV10-3 and TRBJ2-1; D uncertain. Germline CDR1 and CDR2: ENHRY and SYGVKD. The V end lost 3 bases, the J end lost 6 bases, and 9 bases lay between the germline ends. The CDR3 is made up of 13 amino acids. CDR3 protein: CAISDFLANEQFF. CDR3 coding DNA: TGTGCCATCAGTGATTTCCTGGCCAATGAGCAGTTCTTC.

This chain joins TRBV11-2 and TRBJ2-2; 7 positions match TRBD1. From germline, CDR1 is SGHAT and CDR2 FQNNGV. V was clipped by 5 bases and J by 4 bases; unmatched bases: 4. The CDR3 has 14 residues. CDR3 DNA sequence: TGTGCCAGCAGCCCAACAGGGGTCACCGGGGAGCTGTTTTTT. It is translated as CASSPTGVTGELFF.

The genes are TRBV12-3 or TRBV12-4 and TRBJ1-5; D is undetermined. CDR3 size: 13 residues. The V and J ends lost 4 bases and 5 bases respectively, with 9 bases between them. CDR3 DNA sequence: TGTGCCAGCAGTTCCACCACATATCAGCCCCAGCATTTT. The encoded protein is CASSSTTYQPQHF.

In this sample, this clone turned up once. The V gene is TRBV4-1, the J gene TRBJ2-7, with 9 bases matching TRBD2. Germline assignment: CDR1 MGHRA and CDR2 YSYEKL. This CDR3 has 16 amino acids. Unmatched junction bases numbered 10, after V lost 1 base and J lost 6 bases. The DNA of the CDR3 is TGCGCCAGCAGCCAAGCCCCGGCGGGGGGGCAAGGCGAGCAGTACTTC. Its translation is CASSQAPAGGQGEQYF.

The V gene is TRBV13, the J gene TRBJ2-1; D is uncertain. The CDR3 spans 12 residues. Trimming stripped 5 bases from V and 6 bases from J, with 8 bases between. Germline V gives CDR1 PRHDT, CDR2 FYEKMQ (reference sequence). The CDR3 DNA sequence: TGTGCCAGCAGCCCTTACAGCAATGAGCAGTTCTTC. This gives the protein CASSPYSNEQFF.

J is TRBJ2-7 and V is TRBV19; D remains ambiguous. The CDR3 runs to 16 residues. The germline V gene has CDR1 LNHDA and CDR2 SQIVND (reference sequence). V was trimmed by 8 bases and J by 3 bases, leaving 23 bases between them. The CDR3 loop reads CASRPKVSGPFYEQYF. CDR3 nucleotide sequence: TGTGCCAGTCGTCCGAAGGTGAGTGGGCCATTCTACGAGCAGTACTTC.

The chain couples TRBV27 to TRBJ2-7, with 7 bases lining up with TRBD2. CDR3 length equals 14 residues. Germline-derived CDR1 and CDR2 are MNHEY and SMNVEV (reference sequence). V shed 3 bases, J shed 0 bases, and the junction held 2 bases outside the gene matches. The CDR3 loop reads CASSLGGSSYEQYF. The CDR3 bases are TGTGCCAGCAGTTTGGGAGGGAGCTCCTACGAGCAGTACTTC.

The chain joins TRBV5-1 to TRBJ1-4; possible D gene TRBD1, 5 bases. Germline CDR1 reads SGHRS; CDR2 reads YFSETQ. Trimming pared 3 bases from V and 0 bases from J, leaving 12 bases between. This CDR3 spans 16 amino acids. The CDR3 coding sequence is TGCGCCAGCAGCTACAGTGGGGCCACAACTAATGAAAAACTGTTTTTT. This translates into CASSYSGATTNEKLFF.

The chain uses TRBV6-5 and TRBJ2-7, with 10 bases that match TRBD1. The germline gives CDR1 MNHEY, CDR2 SVGAGI. The CDR3 length is 15 residues. The junction had 6 bases not matched to a gene; V was cut back by 6 bases and J by 1 base. This CDR3 reads CASRKDRGVSYEQYF. In DNA, the CDR3 is TGTGCCAGCAGAAAGGACAGGGGGGTTTCCTACGAGCAGTACTTC.

This chain links TRBV2 with TRBJ2-3; the D gene is possibly TRBD2 (5 bases). Between the trimmed V and J ends, which lost 8 bases and 2 bases, there was a span of 11 bases. The CDR3 loop spans 13 amino acids. Per germline, CDR1 SNHLY and CDR2 FYNNEI. CDR3 sequence reads: CASQGGFTDTQYF. CDR3 DNA: TGTGCCAGCCAAGGCGGGTTCACAGATACGCAGTATTTT.

The table lists this clone with a few counts. Here the CDR3 DNA reads TGTGCCAGTAGTAGCTACTACAGGATCGGGAGTGGCTACACCTTC. It codes for CASSSYYRIGSGYTF. The rearrangement links TRBV19 to TRBJ1-2, with D maybe TRBD1 (5 bases). There are 15 residues in the CDR3. Per the germline V gene, CDR1 is LNHDA and CDR2 is SQIVND (reference sequence). V lost 4 bases and J 7 bases, leaving 19 bases between the germline ends. The whole variable domain, filled in from reference TRBV19 and TRBJ1-2, reads DGGITQSPKYLFRKEGQNVTLSCEQNLNHDAMYWYRQDPGQGLRLIYYSQIVNDFQKGDIAEGYSVSREKKESFPLTVTSAQKNPTAFYLCASSSYYRIGSGYTFGSGTRLTVV.

The V gene is TRBV7-8, the J gene TRBJ1-2; TRBD1 aligns across 7 bases. The trim removed 5 bases at V and 8 bases at J, leaving 11 bases unmatched. This CDR3 region has 14 residues. The germline V gene has CDR1 SGHVS and CDR2 FQNEAQ. In DNA form, the CDR3 reads TGTGCCAGCAGCCAAAACAGGGGTATGGAGGGCTACACCTTC. Translating gives CASSQNRGMEGYTF. Full variable domain (missing parts from reference TRBV7-8 and TRBJ1-2): GAGVSQSPRYKVAKRGQDVALRCDPISGHVSLFWYQQALGQGPEFLTYFQNEAQLDKSGLPSDRFFAERPEGSVSTLKIQRTQQEDSAVYLCASSQNRGMEGYTFGSGTRLTVV.

The chain is built from TRBV7-2 and TRBJ2-5; a weak D match, TRBD1 (6 bases). Germline loops: CDR1 SGHTA, CDR2 FQGNSA. V shed 6 bases and J shed 3 bases, with 8 bases lying between them. The CDR3 consists of 12 residues. The CDR3: CASRAGEETQYF. CDR3 nucleotide sequence: TGTGCCAGCAGGGCAGGGGAAGAGACCCAGTACTTC.

This clone was seen a handful of times. A much larger clone sits a single nucleotide away, making a read error possible. This chain joins TRBV5-1 and TRBJ1-1; D unclear. Per the germline V gene, CDR1 is SGHRS and CDR2 is YFSETQ. With 0 bases removed from V and 1 base from J, the gap between germline ends came to 7 bases. This CDR3 is 14 amino acids long. The CDR3 region is CASSLGPSNTEAFF. The CDR3 DNA is TGCGCCAGCAGCTTGGGTCCCTCGAACACTGAAGCTTTCTTT.